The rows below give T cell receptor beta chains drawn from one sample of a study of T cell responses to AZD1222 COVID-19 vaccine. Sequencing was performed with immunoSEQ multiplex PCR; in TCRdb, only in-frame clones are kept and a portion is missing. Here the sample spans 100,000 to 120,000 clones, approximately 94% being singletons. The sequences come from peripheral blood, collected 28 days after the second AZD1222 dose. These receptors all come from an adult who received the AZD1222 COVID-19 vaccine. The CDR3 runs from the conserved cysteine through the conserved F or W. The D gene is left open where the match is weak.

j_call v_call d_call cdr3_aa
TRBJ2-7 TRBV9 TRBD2 CASSVGSSGGFYEQYF
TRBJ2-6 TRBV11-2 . CASSTYPGHRSGANVLTF
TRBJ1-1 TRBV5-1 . CASSLAGAIMNTEAFF
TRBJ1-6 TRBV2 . CASNTDTSPLHF
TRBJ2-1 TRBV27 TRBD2 CASSLPPGLLYNEQFF
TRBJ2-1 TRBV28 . CASNRGTLQFF
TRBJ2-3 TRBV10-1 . CASSETSSPHRDTQYF
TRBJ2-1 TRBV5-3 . CARSLSGYEQFF
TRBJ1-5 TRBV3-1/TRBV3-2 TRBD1 CASSPSGGGGQPQHF
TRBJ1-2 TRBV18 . CASSPQGGQVYGYTF
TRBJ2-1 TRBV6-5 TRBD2 CASSYPKTSGSNEQFF
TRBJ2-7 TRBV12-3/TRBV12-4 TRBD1 CASSPQGAAEQYF
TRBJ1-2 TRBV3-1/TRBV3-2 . CASSQGGATSYTF
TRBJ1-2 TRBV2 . CASSYLARGYTF
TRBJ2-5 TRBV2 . CASSDRPGETQYF
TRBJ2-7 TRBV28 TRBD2 CASSPQLAGGPYEQYF
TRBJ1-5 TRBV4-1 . CASSQEGQGSNQPQHF
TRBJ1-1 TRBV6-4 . CASSDRGPGEAFF
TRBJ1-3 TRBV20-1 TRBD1 CSASSTGSSGNTIYF
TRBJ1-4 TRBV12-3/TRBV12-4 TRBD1 CASSRGANEKLFF
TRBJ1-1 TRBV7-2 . CASSPGTLNTEAFF
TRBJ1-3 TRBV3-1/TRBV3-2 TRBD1 CASRDRGPGGNTIYF
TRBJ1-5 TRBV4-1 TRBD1 CASSQDQQTGRKGTQHF
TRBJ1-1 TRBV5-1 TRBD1 CASSRVGTGRETEAFF
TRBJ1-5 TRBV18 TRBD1 CASSPWTGRLNQPQHF
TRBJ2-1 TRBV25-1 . CASSELDEQFF
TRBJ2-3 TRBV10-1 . CASSESGDLTDTQYF
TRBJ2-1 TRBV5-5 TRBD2 CASSLGLAGLTYNEQFF
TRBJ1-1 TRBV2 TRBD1 CASSLQGALNTEAFF
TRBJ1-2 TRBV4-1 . CASSQDSRVRVPNYGYTF
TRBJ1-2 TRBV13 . CASSLDRDSYGYTF
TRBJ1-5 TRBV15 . CATGRGGNQPQHF
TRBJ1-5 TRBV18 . CASSPLEGNQPQHF
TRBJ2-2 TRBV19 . CASSSSANTGELFF
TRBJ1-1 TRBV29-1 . CSVGAGDARDKDTEAFF
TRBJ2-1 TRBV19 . CASSESIAAPYNEQFF
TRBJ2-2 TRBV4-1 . CASSQGHREANTGELFF
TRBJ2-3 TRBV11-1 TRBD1 CASSIQGAGDTQYF
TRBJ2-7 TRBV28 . CASSSYYEQYF
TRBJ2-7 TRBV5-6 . CASSLRGSEQYF
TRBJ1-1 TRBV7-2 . CASSPIGGRLGEAFF
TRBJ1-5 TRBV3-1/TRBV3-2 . CASSQMLGGQPQHF
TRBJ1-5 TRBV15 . CATSSPKSVGQPQHF
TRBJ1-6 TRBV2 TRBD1 CASSVLPGQDGFSPLHF
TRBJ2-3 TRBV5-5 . CASSVWTIPTDTQYF
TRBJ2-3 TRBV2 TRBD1 CASREQGALTDTQYF
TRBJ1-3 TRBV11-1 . CASSLAEARGNTIYF
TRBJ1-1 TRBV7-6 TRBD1 CASSPFTGEGEAFF
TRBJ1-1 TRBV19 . CASSAGRYGGAEAFF
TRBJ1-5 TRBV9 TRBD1 CASSGDTGAGPQHF
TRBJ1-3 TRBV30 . CAWSPPGPYGDTIYF
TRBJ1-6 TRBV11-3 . CGNWVSPLHF
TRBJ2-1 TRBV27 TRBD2 CASITTSGSGYEQFF
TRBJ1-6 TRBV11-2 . CASKGDSRNNSPLHF
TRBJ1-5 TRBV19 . CASSIQPDQPQHF
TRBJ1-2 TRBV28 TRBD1 CASSSSGTGVIGYTF
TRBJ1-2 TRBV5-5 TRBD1 CASSNRQGGFRIGYTF
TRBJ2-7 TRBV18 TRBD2 CASSPALAGGQTYEQYF
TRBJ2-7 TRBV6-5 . CASREAGHLYEQYF
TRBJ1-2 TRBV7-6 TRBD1 CASSLDRGPYGYTF